The next 12 T cell receptor beta chains were all read from a single sample in a study of OX40 agonist ivuxolimab in advanced cancers. Only in-frame clones appear in the TCRdb table, and some are missing; sequencing was by immunoSEQ multiplex PCR. Of roughly 70,000 clones in the sample, roughly 89% were seen once. Specimen: CD4+ or CD8+ T cells sorted from blood, collected in a trial of the OX40 agonist ivuxolimab. Every receptor here comes from an adult with an advanced solid tumor such as melanoma, head and neck, liver or kidney cancer.

The gene calls are TRBV5-1 and TRBJ2-7; TRBD1 matches 7 bases. CDR1 and CDR2 from the germline V gene are SGHRS and YFSETQ. After removal of 4 bases from V and 6 bases from J, the junction contained 7 bases not matched to a gene. The CDR3 extends over 13 amino acids. The CDR3 nucleotides are TGCGCCAGCAGCCTACAGGGGTCGGGCGAGCAGTACTTC. Translation gives CASSLQGSGEQYF.

This clone was detected only a few times. J is TRBJ2-3 and V is TRBV4-1; 7 nucleotides line up with TRBD1. Germline CDR1 is MGHRA and CDR2 is YSYEKL. The trim removed 0 bases at V and 7 bases at J, leaving 1 base unmatched. The CDR3 runs 13 residues. DNA for the CDR3: TGCGCCAGCAGCCAAGAGGGACAGTATACGCAGTATTTT. It specifies CASSQEGQYTQYF.

The V and J genes are TRBV7-8 and TRBJ2-1; 8 bases align to TRBD1. The CDR3 loop spans 15 amino acids. Germline V lookup: CDR1 SGHVS, CDR2 FQNEAQ. J gave up 8 bases and V 5 bases, and 11 bases lay outside the gene matches. CDR3 in DNA: TGTGCCAGCAGCGTGGACAGGGTTCCGTACGATGAGCAGTTCTTC. This translates into CASSVDRVPYDEQFF.

V is TRBV6-1 and J is TRBJ1-2; D is uncertain. V dropped 2 bases and J dropped 8 bases, with 9 bases sitting between them. CDR3 length: 12 amino acids. Germline lookup yields CDR1 MNHNS and CDR2 SASEGT. CDR3 coding DNA: TGTGCCAGCAGTGAATTCCCCAGGGGCTACACCTTC. It codes for CASSEFPRGYTF.

The V gene is TRBV10-3, the J gene TRBJ2-1; TRBD2 aligns across 8 bases. CDR1 is ENHRY, CDR2 SYGVKD, per germline. The length of the CDR3 is 18 residues. Trimming removed 5 bases from V and 2 bases from J; junction bases left unmatched: 14. CDR3 nucleotides: TGTGCCATCAGTCAGGGTAGAGGCGGGAGGCACACCTACAATGAGCAGTTCTTC. Translated: CAISQGRGGRHTYNEQFF.

This chain joins TRBV7-9 and TRBJ2-1; D not certain. The germline CDR1 and CDR2 sequences are SEHNR and FQNEAQ (reference sequence). The CDR3 spans 12 residues. V was cut by 1 base and J by 9 bases, with 7 bases left in between. The CDR3 loop is CASSLVRGEQFF. Here the CDR3 DNA reads TGTGCCAGCAGCTTAGTACGAGGTGAGCAGTTCTTC.

CDR3 protein: CASSLSDREETQYF. Here the CDR3 DNA reads TGCGCCAGCAGCTTATCAGATAGGGAAGAGACCCAGTACTTC. This rearrangement joins TRBV5-1 to TRBJ2-5, with D unresolved. The germline V gene has CDR1 SGHRS and CDR2 YFSETQ. Trimming took off 2 bases at V and 3 bases at J, with 11 bases between the two ends. This CDR3 region has 14 residues. The full variable domain, rest sourced from reference TRBV5-1 and TRBJ2-5, is KAGVTQTPRYLIKTRGQQVTLSCSPISGHRSVSWYQQTPGQGLQFLFEYFSETQRNKGNFPGRFSGRQFSNSRSEMNVSTLELGDSALYLCASSLSDREETQYFGPGTRLLVL.

The table lists this clone with a count of one. The rearrangement uses TRBV30 and TRBJ2-1, with D possibly TRBD2 on 5 matching bases. Trimming cost V 2 bases and J 7 bases, with 9 bases left between them. The germline V gene has CDR1 GTSNPN and CDR2 SVGIG (reference sequence). This CDR3 has 12 residues. Here the CDR3 DNA reads TGTGCCTGGAGTCGGACTGGGAATGAGCAGTTCTTC. This gives the protein CAWSRTGNEQFF.

CDR3 loop: CASSLERGPYEQYF. The CDR3 nucleotides are TGTGCCAGCAGTCTCGAGCGGGGCCCCTACGAGCAGTACTTC. V usage is TRBV28 and J usage is TRBJ2-7; 7 nucleotides match TRBD2. This CDR3 is 14 amino acids long. V lost 5 bases to trimming and J lost 2 bases; unmatched junction nucleotides: 6. CDR1 and CDR2 from the germline V gene are MDHEN and SYDVKM.

The CDR3 reads CASSQTGQDSPLHF. The CDR3 bases are TGTGCCAGCAGCCAGACAGGGCAGGACTCACCCCTCCACTTT. The chain has TRBV6-1 and TRBJ1-6; TRBD1 agrees at 7 bases. There are 14 residues in the CDR3. Germline V gene lookup returns CDR1 MNHNS and CDR2 SASEGT. The V segment lost 6 bases and the J segment 10 bases; nucleotides outside the gene matches: 9.

The rearrangement joins TRBV28 to TRBJ2-7; D gene unclear. Germline lookup yields CDR1 MDHEN and CDR2 SYDVKM. The V and J ends lost 3 bases and 1 base respectively, with 10 bases between them. The CDR3 runs to 14 residues. The CDR3 DNA is TGTGCCAGCAGTTTTTATGACAAATCCTACGAGCAGTACTTC. This sequence encodes CASSFYDKSYEQYF.

The genes are TRBV28 and TRBJ2-7; D possibly corresponds to TRBD2 (5 bases). This CDR3 is 15 amino acids long. Germline-derived CDR1 and CDR2 are MDHEN and SYDVKM. V lost 5 bases, J lost 5 bases, and 19 bases lay in between. CDR3 sequence reads: CASSRASGLDHEQYF. CDR3 DNA sequence: TGTGCCAGCAGTAGGGCGAGCGGTTTAGATCACGAGCAGTACTTC. Filled out from reference TRBV28 and TRBJ2-7, the complete variable domain reads DVKVTQSSRYLVKRTGEKVFLECVQDMDHENMFWYRQDPGLGLRLIYFSYDVKMKEKGDIPEGYSVSREKKERFSLILESASTNQTSMYLCASSRASGLDHEQYFGPGTRLTVT.